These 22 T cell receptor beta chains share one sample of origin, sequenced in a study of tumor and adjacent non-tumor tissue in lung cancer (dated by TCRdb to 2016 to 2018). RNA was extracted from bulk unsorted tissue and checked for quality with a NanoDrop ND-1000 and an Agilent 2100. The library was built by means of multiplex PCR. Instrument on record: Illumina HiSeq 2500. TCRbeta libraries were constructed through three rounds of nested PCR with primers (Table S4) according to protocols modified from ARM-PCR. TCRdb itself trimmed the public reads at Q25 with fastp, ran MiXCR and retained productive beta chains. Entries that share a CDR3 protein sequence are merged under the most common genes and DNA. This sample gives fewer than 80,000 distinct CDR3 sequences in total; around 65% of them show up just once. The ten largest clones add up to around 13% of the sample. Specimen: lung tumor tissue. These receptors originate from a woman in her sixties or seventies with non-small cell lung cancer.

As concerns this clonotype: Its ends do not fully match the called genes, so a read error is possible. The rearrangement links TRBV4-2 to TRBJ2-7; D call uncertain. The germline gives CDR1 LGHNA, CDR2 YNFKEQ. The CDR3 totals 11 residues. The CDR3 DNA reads TGTGCCAGTAGCCAAGAAGATGAGCAGCACTTC. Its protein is CASSQEDEQHF.

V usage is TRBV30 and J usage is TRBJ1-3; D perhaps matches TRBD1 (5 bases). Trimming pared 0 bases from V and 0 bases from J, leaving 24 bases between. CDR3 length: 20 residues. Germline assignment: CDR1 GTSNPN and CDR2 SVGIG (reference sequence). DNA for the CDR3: TGTGCCTGGAGTGTCTACCATGGGGACTTCATCCCGAGCTCTGGAAACACCATATATTTT. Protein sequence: CAWSVYHGDFIPSSGNTIYF. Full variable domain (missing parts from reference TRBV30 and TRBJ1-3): SQTIHQWPATLVQPVGSPLSLECTVEGTSNPNLYWYRQAAGRGLQLLFYSVGIGQISSEVPQNLSASRPQDRQFILSSKKLLLSDSGFYLCAWSVYHGDFIPSSGNTIYFGEGSWLTVV.

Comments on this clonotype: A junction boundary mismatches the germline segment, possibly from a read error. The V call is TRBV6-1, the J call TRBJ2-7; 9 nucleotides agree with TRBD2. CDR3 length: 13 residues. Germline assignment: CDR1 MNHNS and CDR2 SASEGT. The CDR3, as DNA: TGTGCCAGCGGTGAGGGACTAGCCTACGGGCAGTACTTC. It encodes CASGEGLAYGQYF.

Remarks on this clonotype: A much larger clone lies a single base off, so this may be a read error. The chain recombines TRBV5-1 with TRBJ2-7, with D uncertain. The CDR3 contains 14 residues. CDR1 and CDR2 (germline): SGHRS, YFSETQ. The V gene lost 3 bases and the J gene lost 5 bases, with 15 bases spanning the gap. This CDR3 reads CASSSLPRTNEQYF. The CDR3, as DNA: TGCGCCAGCAGCTCCCTCCCTCGTACTAACGAGCAGTACTTC.

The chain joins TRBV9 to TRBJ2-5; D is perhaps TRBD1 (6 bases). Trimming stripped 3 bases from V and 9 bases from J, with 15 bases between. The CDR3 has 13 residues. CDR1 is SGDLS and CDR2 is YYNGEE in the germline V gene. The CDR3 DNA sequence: TGTGCCAGCAGCGGACAGGCAGTCGAGGCCCAGTACTTC. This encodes CASSGQAVEAQYF.

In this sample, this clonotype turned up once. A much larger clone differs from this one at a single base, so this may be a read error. The CDR3 loop is CAWRRGTEAFF. CDR3 in DNA: TGTGCCTGGAGGAGAGGCACTGAAGCTTTCTTT. The rearrangement joins TRBV30 to TRBJ1-1, with unresolved D. Between the trimmed V and J ends, which lost 3 bases and 4 bases, there was a span of 6 bases. CDR1 is GTSNPN, CDR2 SVGIG, per germline (reference sequence). The CDR3 extends over 11 amino acids.

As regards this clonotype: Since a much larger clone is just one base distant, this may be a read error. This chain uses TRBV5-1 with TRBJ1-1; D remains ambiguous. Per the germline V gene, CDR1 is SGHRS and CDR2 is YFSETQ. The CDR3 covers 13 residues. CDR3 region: CASSFQTNTETFF. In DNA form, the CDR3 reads TGCGCCAGCAGTTTCCAGACTAACACTGAAACTTTCTTT.

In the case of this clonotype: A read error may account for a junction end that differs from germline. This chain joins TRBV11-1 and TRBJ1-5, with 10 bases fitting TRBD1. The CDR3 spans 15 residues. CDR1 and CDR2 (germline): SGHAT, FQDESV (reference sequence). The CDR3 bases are TGTGCCAGCAGCATAGGGACAGGGGCCCATCAACCCCAGCATTTT. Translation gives CASSIGTGAHQPQHF. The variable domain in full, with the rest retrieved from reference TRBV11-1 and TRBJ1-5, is EAEVAQSPRYKITEKSQAVAFWCDPISGHATLYWYRQILGQGPELLVQFQDESVVDDSQLPKDRFSAERLKGVDSTLKIQPAELGDSAMYLCASSIGTGAHQPQHFGDGTRLSIL.

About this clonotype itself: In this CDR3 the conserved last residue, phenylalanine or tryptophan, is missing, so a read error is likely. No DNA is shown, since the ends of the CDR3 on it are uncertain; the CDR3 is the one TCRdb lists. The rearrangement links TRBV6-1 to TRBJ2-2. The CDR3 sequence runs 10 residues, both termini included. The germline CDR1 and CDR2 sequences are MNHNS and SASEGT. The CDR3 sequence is CASRKPTTRC.

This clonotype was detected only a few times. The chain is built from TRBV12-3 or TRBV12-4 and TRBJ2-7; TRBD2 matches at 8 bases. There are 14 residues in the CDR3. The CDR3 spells CVSSPGTSPSEQYF. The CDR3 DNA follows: TGTGTTAGCAGTCCCGGGACTAGTCCATCCGAGCAGTACTTC.

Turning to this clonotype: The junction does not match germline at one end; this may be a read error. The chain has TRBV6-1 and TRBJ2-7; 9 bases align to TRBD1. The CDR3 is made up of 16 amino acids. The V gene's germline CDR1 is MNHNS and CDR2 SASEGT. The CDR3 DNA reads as TGTGCCAGCAGTGTTGAAGGGACAGGGAACAACTACGATCAGTACTTC. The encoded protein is CASSVEGTGNNYDQYF.

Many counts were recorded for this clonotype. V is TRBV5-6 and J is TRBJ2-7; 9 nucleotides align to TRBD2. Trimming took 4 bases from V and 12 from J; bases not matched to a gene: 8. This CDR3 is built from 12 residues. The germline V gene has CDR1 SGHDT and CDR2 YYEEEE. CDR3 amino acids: CASSQTSGRLYF. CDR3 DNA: TGTGCCAGCAGCCAGACTAGCGGAAGACTGTACTTC. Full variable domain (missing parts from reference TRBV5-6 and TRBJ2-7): DAGVTQSPTHLIKTRGQQVTLRCSPKSGHDTVSWYQQALGQGPQFIFQYYEEEERQRGNFPDRFSGHQFPNYSSELNVNALLLGDSALYLCASSQTSGRLYFGPGTRLTVT.

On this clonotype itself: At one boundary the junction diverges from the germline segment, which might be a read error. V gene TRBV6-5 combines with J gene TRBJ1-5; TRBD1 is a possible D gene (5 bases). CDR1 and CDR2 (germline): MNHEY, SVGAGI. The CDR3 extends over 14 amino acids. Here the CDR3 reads CASRPPGRNPPQHF. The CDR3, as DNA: TGTGCCAGCAGGCCGCCAGGGAGAAATCCGCCCCAGCATTTT.

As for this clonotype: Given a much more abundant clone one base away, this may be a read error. The CDR3 sequence: CASSFRGEYNEQLF. Written as DNA, the CDR3 is TGTGCCAGCAGTTTTCGCGGGGAGTACAATGAGCAGCTCTTC. The chain has TRBV28 and TRBJ2-1; possibly TRBD2 for D (6 bases). Germline CDR1 reads MDHEN; CDR2 reads SYDVKM. The CDR3 has 14 residues.

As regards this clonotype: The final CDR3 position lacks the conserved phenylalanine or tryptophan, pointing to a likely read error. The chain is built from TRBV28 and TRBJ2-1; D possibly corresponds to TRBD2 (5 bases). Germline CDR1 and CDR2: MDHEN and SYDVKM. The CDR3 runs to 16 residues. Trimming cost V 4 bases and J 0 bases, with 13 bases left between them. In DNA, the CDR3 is TGTGCCAGCAGTTCAACCTTGGCGGGCTCCTACAATGAGCAGTTCTAC. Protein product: CASSSTLAGSYNEQFY.

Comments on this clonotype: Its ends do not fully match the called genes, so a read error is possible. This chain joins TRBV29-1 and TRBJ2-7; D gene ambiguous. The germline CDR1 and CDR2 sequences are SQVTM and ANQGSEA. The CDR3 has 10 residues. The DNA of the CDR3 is TGCAGCGTAGTGCCGCACGAGCAGTGCTTC. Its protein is CSVVPHEQCF.

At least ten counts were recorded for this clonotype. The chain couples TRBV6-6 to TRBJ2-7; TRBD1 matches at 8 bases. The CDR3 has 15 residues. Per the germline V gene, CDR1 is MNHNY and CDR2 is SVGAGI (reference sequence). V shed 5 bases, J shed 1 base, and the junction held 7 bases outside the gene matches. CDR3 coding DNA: TGTGCCAGCAGTAGAGCCGGGACAGGTTCCTACGAGCAGTACTTC. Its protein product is CASSRAGTGSYEQYF.

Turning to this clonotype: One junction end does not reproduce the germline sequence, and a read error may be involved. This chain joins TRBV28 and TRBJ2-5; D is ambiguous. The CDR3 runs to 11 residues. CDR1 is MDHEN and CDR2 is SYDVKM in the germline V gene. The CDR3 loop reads CASSLKETQYF. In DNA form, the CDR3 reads TGTGCTAGCAGTCTCAAGGAGACCCAGTACTTC.

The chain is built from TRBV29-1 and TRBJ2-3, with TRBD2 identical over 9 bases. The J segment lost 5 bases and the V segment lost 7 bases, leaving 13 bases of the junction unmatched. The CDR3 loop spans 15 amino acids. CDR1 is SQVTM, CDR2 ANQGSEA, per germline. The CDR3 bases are TGCAGCGGCCATCTAGCGGGACCAAGTAGAGATACGCAGTATTTT. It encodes CSGHLAGPSRDTQYF.

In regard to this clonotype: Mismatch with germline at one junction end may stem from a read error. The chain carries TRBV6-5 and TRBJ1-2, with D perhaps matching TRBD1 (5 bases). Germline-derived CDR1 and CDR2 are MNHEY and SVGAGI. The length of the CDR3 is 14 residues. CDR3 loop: CASKPLGRGYGHTF. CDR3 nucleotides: TGTGCCAGCAAGCCCCTGGGACGGGGCTATGGCCACACCTTC.

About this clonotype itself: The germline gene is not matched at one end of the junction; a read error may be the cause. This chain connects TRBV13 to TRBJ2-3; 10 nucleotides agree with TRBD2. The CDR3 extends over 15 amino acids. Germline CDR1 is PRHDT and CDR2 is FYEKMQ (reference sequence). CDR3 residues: CASSPSGGGTVTRYF. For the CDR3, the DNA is TGTGCCAGCAGCCCCAGCGGGGGGGGGACAGTTACGCGGTATTTT.

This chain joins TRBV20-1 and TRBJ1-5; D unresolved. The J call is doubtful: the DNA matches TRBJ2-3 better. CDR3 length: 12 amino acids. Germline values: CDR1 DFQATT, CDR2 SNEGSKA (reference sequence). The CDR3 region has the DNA TGCAGTGCTAGAGATGTTAGTCAGCCCCAGTATTTT. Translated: CSARDVSQPQYF.